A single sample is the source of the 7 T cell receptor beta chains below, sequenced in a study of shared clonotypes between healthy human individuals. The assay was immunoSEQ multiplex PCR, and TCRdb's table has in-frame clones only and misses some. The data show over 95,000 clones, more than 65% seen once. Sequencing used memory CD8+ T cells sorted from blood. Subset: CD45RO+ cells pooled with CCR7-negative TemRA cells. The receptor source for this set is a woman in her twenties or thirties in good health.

The CDR3: CASTRTGGGGAEAFF. In DNA, the CDR3 is TGTGCCAGCACCCGGACAGGGGGGGGTGGGGCTGAAGCTTTCTTT. The chain employs TRBV6-1 and TRBJ1-1; 10 nucleotides agree with TRBD1. The V gene's germline CDR1 is MNHNS and CDR2 SASEGT. Trimming removed 7 bases from V and 6 bases from J; junction bases left unmatched: 11. The CDR3 runs to 15 residues.

CDR3 nucleotide sequence: TGCGCCAGCAGCCAAGATCTCGGGGGGCTCGGCTACACCTTC. Protein: CASSQDLGGLGYTF. The V and J genes are TRBV4-1 and TRBJ1-2; D perhaps matches TRBD1 (6 bases). The CDR3 covers 14 residues. Germline loops: CDR1 MGHRA, CDR2 YSYEKL. V lost 0 bases and J lost 8, with 13 bases in between.

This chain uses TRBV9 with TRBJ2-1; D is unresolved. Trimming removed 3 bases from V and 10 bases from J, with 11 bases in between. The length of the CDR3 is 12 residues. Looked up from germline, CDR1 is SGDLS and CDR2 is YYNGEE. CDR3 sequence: CASSGVGEEQFF. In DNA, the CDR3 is TGTGCCAGCAGCGGGGTGGGCGAAGAGCAGTTCTTC.

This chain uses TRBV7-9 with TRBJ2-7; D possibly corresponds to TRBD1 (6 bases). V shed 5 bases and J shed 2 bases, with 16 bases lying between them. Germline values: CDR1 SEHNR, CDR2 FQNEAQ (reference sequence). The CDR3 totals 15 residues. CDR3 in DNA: TGTGCCAGCAGCAACCCAGGGGAAGAAGCCTACGAGCAGTACTTC. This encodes CASSNPGEEAYEQYF.

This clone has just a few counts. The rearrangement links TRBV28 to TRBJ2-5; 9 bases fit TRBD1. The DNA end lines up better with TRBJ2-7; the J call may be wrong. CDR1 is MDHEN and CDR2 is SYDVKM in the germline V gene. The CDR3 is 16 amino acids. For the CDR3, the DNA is TGTGCCAGCAGTCAATATGGGACAGGGAGGAGGAACGAGCAGTACTTC. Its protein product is CASSQYGTGRRNEQYF.

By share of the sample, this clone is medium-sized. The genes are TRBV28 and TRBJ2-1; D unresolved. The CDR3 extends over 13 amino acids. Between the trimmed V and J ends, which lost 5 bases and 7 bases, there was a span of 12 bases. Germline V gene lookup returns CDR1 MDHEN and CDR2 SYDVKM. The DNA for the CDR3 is TGTGCCAGCAGTCTGGGTTCAATTAATGAGCAGTTCTTC. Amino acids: CASSLGSINEQFF.

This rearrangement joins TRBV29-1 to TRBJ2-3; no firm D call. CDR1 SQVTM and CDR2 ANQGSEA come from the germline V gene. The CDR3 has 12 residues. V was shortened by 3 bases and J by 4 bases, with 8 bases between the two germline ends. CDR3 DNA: TGCAGCGTTGATAGGGTAGCAGATACGCAGTATTTT. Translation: CSVDRVADTQYF.